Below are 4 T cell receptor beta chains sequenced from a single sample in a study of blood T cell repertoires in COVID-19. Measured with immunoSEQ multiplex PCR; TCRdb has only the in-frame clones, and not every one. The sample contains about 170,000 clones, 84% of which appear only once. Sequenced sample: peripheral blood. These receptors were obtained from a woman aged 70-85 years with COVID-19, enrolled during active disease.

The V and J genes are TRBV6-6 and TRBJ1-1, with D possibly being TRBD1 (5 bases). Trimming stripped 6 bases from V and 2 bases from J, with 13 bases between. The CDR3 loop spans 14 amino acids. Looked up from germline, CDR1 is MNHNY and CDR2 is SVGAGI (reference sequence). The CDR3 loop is CASRMTVSNTEAFF. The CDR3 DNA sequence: TGTGCCAGCAGGATGACAGTTTCAAACACTGAAGCTTTCTTT.

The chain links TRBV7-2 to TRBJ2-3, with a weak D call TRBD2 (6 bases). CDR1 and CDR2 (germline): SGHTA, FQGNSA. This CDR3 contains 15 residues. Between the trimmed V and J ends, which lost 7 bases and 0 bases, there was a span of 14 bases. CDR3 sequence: CASTSDLASTDTQYF. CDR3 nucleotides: TGTGCCAGCACCTCGGATCTAGCGAGCACAGATACGCAGTATTTT.

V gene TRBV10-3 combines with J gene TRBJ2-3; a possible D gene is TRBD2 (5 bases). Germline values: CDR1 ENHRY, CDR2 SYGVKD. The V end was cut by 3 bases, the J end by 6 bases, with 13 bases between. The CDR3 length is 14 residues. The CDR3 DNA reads TGTGCCATCAGTGACTCCGGGATTAGGGATACGCAGTATTTT. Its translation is CAISDSGIRDTQYF.

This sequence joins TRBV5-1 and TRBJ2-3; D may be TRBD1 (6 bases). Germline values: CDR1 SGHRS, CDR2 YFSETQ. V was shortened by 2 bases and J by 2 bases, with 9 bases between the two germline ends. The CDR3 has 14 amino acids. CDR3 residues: CASSFGQLTDTQYF. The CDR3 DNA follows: TGCGCCAGCAGCTTCGGACAGCTCACAGATACGCAGTATTTT. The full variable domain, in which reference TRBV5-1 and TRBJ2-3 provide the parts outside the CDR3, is KAGVTQTPRYLIKTRGQQVTLSCSPISGHRSVSWYQQTPGQGLQFLFEYFSETQRNKGNFPGRFSGRQFSNSRSEMNVSTLELGDSALYLCASSFGQLTDTQYFGPGTRLTVL.